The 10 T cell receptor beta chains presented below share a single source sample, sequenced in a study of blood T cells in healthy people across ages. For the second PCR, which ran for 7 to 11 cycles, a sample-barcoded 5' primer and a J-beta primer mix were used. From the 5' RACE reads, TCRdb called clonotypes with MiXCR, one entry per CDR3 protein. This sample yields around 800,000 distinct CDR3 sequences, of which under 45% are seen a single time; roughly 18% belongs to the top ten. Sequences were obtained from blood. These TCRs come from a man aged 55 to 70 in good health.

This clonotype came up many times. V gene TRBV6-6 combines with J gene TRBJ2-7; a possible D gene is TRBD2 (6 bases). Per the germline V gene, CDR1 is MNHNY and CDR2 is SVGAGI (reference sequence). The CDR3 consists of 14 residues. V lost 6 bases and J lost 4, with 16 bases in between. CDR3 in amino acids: CASSPASGQYEQYF. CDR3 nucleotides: TGTGCCAGCAGCCCTGCCAGCGGGCAGTACGAGCAGTACTTC.

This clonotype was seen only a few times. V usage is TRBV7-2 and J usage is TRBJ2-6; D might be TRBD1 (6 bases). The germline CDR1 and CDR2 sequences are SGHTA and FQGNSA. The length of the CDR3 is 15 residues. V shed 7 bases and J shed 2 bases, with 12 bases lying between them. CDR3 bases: TGTGCCAGCACCCACAGGGTGCCTGGGGCCAACGTCCTGACTTTC. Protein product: CASTHRVPGANVLTF.

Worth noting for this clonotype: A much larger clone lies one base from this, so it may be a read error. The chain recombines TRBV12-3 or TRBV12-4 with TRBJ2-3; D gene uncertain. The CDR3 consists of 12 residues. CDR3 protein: CASSPTADMQYF. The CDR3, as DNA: TGTGCCAGCAGCCCTACAGCAGATATGCAGTATTTT.

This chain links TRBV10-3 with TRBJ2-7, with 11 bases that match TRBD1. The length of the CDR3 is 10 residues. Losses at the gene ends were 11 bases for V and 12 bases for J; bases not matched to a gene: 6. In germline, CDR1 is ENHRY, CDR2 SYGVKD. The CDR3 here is CAGGTGGTYF. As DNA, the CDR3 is TGTGCCGGCGGGACAGGGGGTACGTACTTC.

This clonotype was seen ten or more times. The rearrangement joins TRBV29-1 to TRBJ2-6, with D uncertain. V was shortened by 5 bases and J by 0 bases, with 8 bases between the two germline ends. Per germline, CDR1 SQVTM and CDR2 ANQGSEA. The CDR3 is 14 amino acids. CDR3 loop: CSVRGNSGANVLTF. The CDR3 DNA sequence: TGCAGCGTTCGAGGCAACTCTGGGGCCAACGTCCTGACTTTC.

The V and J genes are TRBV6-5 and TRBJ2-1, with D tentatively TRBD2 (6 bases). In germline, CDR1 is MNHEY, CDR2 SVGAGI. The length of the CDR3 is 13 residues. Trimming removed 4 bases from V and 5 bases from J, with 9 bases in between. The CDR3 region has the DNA TGTGCCAGCAGTTCCGCGGGGAACAATGAGCAGTTCTTC. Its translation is CASSSAGNNEQFF.

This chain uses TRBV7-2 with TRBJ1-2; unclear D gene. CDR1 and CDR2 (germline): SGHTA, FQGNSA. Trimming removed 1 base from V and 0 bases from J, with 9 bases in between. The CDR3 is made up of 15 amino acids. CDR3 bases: TGTGCCAGCAGCTTAGATTCGGGCCCTAACTATGGCTACACCTTC. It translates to CASSLDSGPNYGYTF.

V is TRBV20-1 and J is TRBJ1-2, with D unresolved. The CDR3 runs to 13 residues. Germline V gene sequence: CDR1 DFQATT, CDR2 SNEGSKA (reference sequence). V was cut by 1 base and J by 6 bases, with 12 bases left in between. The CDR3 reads CSARGERVDGYTF. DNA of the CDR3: TGCAGTGCTAGAGGGGAAAGGGTGGATGGCTACACCTTC.

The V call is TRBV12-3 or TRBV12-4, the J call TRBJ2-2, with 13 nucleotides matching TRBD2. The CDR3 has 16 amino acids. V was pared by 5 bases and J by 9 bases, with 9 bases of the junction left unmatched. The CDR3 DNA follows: TGTGCCAGCAGTGGAAGGACTAGCGGGGGTTCCAGGGAGCTGTTTTTT. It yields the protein CASSGRTSGGSRELFF.

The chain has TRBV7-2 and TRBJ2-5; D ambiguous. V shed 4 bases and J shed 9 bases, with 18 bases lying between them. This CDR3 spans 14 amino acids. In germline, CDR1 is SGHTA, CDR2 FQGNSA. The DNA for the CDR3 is TGTGCCAGCAGCTCTGGCGCTGTCGCTTCGGCCCAGTACTTC. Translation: CASSSGAVASAQYF.